This T cell receptor (beta chain) was identified during a study of T-cell reconstitution after alpha-beta-depleted transplantation in children. General study points: Roughly two months post-transplant, alpha-beta T cells reportedly originated from several hundred graft clones that had expanded. In some patients, recipient T cells and intrathymic progenitors surviving conditioning explained high day-60 diversity. One year after transplant, T-cell counts and diversity came mostly from newly produced T cells.

Preparation of the TCRbeta library involved a method that used unique molecular identifiers. TCRdb itself ran the PCR reads through MiXCR, one entry per CDR3 protein. The sample lists hundreds of thousands of distinct CDR3 sequences; around 12% were seen once. Trimming cost V 6 bases and J 0 bases, with 9 bases left between them. The CDR3 covers 13 residues. In the case of this clonotype: The antigen remains unidentified.

The sequencing used PBMCs, collected before TCRalphabeta/CD19-depleted stem cell transplant. This receptor was identified in a girl aged 2-10 years with congenital amegakaryocytic thrombocytopenia, due to receive a stem cell transplant. The gene calls are TRBV12-3 or TRBV12-4 and TRBJ2-7; D gene unclear. CDR3 loop: CASSQATSYEQYF. Written as DNA, the CDR3 is TGTGCCAGCAGCCAGGCCACCTCCTACGAGCAGTACTTC.